One sample yielded the 21 T cell receptor beta chains listed below, sequenced in a study of T cell changes during pregnancy in multiple sclerosis. The method was immunoSEQ multiplex PCR; TCRdb's version includes in-frame clones alone and lacks a portion of them. The sample includes more than 95,000 clones, roughly 92% of them seen just once. Sequenced material: peripheral blood, taken after pregnancy. All receptors derive from a female donor with multiple sclerosis, enrolled in a pregnancy study.

This rearrangement joins TRBV7-2 to TRBJ2-5; TRBD2 aligns across 7 bases. The germline gives CDR1 SGHTA, CDR2 FQGNSA. V lost 0 bases to trimming and J lost 1 base; unmatched junction nucleotides: 5. The CDR3 has 16 residues. The CDR3 nucleotides read TGTGCCAGCAGCTTAGCCGGGCGGGGGACCCAAGAGACCCAGTACTTC. Its protein product is CASSLAGRGTQETQYF.

V usage is TRBV4-1 and J usage is TRBJ1-1; 7 bases line up with TRBD1. V lost 4 bases, J lost 2 bases, and 1 base stayed unmatched. The CDR3 has 13 residues. CDR1 and CDR2 from the germline V gene are MGHRA and YSYEKL. This chain's CDR3 is CASSPGGNTEAFF. The CDR3 DNA follows: TGCGCCAGCAGCCCAGGGGGTAACACTGAAGCTTTCTTT.

As to this clone: This sample also contains other DNA sequences that code for the same CDR3. V gene TRBV18 combines with J gene TRBJ2-5; no firm D call. Germline values: CDR1 KGHSH, CDR2 LQKENI. Trimming removed 3 bases at V and 5 bases at J, with 7 bases between. CDR3 length: 12 residues. CDR3: CASSPLRETQYF. The CDR3 nucleotides read TGTGCCAGCTCACCCCTCCGTGAGACCCAGTACTTC.

The chain joins TRBV9 to TRBJ2-2; D is unresolved. The CDR3 has 18 amino acids. V lost 0 bases and J lost 0, with 15 bases in between. Germline loops: CDR1 SGDLS, CDR2 YYNGEE. CDR3 coding DNA: TGTGCCAGCAGCGTAGCTCCGAACACCAGGCCGAACACCGGGGAGCTGTTTTTT. This encodes CASSVAPNTRPNTGELFF.

This clone appeared once. This chain joins TRBV2 and TRBJ2-7, with D perhaps TRBD1 (6 bases). Germline values: CDR1 SNHLY, CDR2 FYNNEI. The germline V and J ends were trimmed by 3 bases and 4 bases, with 16 bases remaining between them. The CDR3 consists of 15 residues. Here the CDR3 DNA reads TGTGCCAGCAGTGACGTGGGGGCGGTTTCGTACGAGCAGTACTTC. Amino acid sequence: CASSDVGAVSYEQYF.

The chain employs TRBV28 and TRBJ1-5; no firm D call. The CDR3 runs 14 residues. The ends were cut back, 2 bases at V and 3 bases at J, with 8 bases in the middle. Germline V gene lookup returns CDR1 MDHEN and CDR2 SYDVKM. CDR3 region: CASSLEQNNQPQHF. In DNA, the CDR3 is TGTGCCAGCAGTTTAGAACAGAACAATCAGCCCCAGCATTTT.

This chain joins TRBV19 and TRBJ1-5; weak D call: TRBD1 (6 bases). This CDR3 spans 20 amino acids. Germline CDR1 reads LNHDA; CDR2 reads SQIVND (reference sequence). Deletions cut 0 bases from V and 0 bases from J, with 21 bases between. CDR3 amino acids: CASSIDRGSGTSYSNQPQHF. CDR3 sequence (DNA): TGTGCCAGTAGTATAGATCGGGGATCGGGGACATCCTATAGCAATCAGCCCCAGCATTTT.

This sequence joins TRBV27 and TRBJ1-1; D is undetermined. The V and J ends lost 6 bases and 7 bases respectively, with 15 bases between them. The CDR3 consists of 13 residues. Germline CDR1 MNHEY, CDR2 SMNVEV (reference sequence). For the CDR3, the DNA is TGTGCCAGCAGCCCCATCCGTAATAGTGAAGCTTTCTTT. Translating gives CASSPIRNSEAFF.

This chain links TRBV6-1 with TRBJ2-1; 9 bases fit TRBD1. Germline loops: CDR1 MNHNS, CDR2 SASEGT. The CDR3 loop spans 15 amino acids. The V and J ends lost 7 bases and 9 bases, in that order; junction bases with no gene match: 13. CDR3 protein: CASTIGQGLLSEQFF. CDR3 coding DNA: TGTGCCAGCACAATCGGACAGGGGCTCCTTAGTGAGCAGTTCTTC.

V is TRBV5-1 and J is TRBJ2-7, with D possibly being TRBD1 (5 bases). Per the germline V gene, CDR1 is SGHRS and CDR2 is YFSETQ. There are 13 residues in the CDR3. V was pared by 0 bases and J by 12 bases, with 16 bases between. CDR3 DNA sequence: TGCGCCAGCAGCTTGGTCGTAGGGGCAGCTACGTACTTC. It codes for CASSLVVGAATYF.

Concerning this clone itself: Within the sample, other DNA sequences also encode this same CDR3. The chain joins TRBV11-2 to TRBJ1-6; perhaps TRBD1 as D (6 bases). Germline loops: CDR1 SGHAT, CDR2 FQNNGV. CDR3 length: 15 residues. V was trimmed by 1 base and J by 11 bases, leaving 15 bases between them. CDR3 sequence reads: CASSLGYPPGAPLHF. In DNA, the CDR3 is TGTGCCAGCAGCTTAGGTTACCCGCCAGGGGCACCCCTCCACTTT. The variable domain in full, with the rest retrieved from reference TRBV11-2 and TRBJ1-6, is EAGVAQSPRYKIIEKRQSVAFWCNPISGHATLYWYQQILGQGPKLLIQFQNNGVVDDSQLPKDRFSAERLKGVDSTLKIQPAKLEDSAVYLCASSLGYPPGAPLHFGNGTRLTVT.

The rearrangement joins TRBV2 to TRBJ1-2; 9 bases line up with TRBD1. The CDR3 is 15 amino acids. Germline V gives CDR1 SNHLY, CDR2 FYNNEI. The V segment lost 6 bases and the J segment 3 bases; nucleotides outside the gene matches: 8. The chain's CDR3 is CASRFNRGQDYGYTF. The CDR3 region has the DNA TGTGCCAGCAGGTTCAACAGGGGGCAAGACTATGGCTACACCTTC.

J is TRBJ2-1 and V is TRBV7-8, with 7 positions matching TRBD2. The CDR3 loop spans 15 amino acids. From germline, CDR1 is SGHVS and CDR2 FQNEAQ. With V trimmed by 2 bases and J by 6 bases, 7 bases remained unmatched. CDR3 nucleotides: TGTGCCAGCAGCTTAACCTGGGGGGGGAGCAATGAGCAGTTCTTC. Translating gives CASSLTWGGSNEQFF.

This chain links TRBV7-3 with TRBJ2-5, with TRBD1 matching 10 bases. Trimming removed 5 bases from V and 3 bases from J; junction bases left unmatched: 3. The CDR3 is made up of 14 amino acids. Germline CDR1 reads SGHTA; CDR2 reads FQGTGA. The CDR3 region is CASSRGQGKETQYF. The CDR3 DNA is TGTGCCAGCAGCCGGGGACAGGGGAAAGAGACCCAGTACTTC. Full variable domain (rest looked up from reference TRBV7-3 and TRBJ2-5): GAGVSQTPSNKVTEKGKYVELRCDPISGHTALYWYRQSLGQGPEFLIYFQGTGAADDSGLPNDRFFAVRPEGSVSTLKIQRTERGDSAVYLCASSRGQGKETQYFGPGTRLLVL.

V is TRBV5-1 and J is TRBJ1-2; 9 bases are a match to TRBD1. The CDR3 has 16 amino acids. The germline CDR1 and CDR2 sequences are SGHRS and YFSETQ. The V segment lost 5 bases and the J segment 2 bases; nucleotides outside the gene matches: 10. The CDR3 protein is CASRPTGGLSNYGYTF. The CDR3 DNA reads TGCGCCAGCAGGCCGACAGGGGGGCTTTCCAACTATGGCTACACCTTC.

The genes are TRBV19 and TRBJ1-5; TRBD1 agrees at 9 bases. The CDR3 is made up of 14 amino acids. Germline-derived CDR1 and CDR2 are LNHDA and SQIVND (reference sequence). V was pared by 4 bases and J by 7 bases, with 5 bases of the junction left unmatched. The CDR3 DNA reads TGTGCCAGTAGTACCCGACAGGGGGAACAGCCCCAGCATTTT. Translation: CASSTRQGEQPQHF.

The rearrangement uses TRBV7-8 and TRBJ2-1; 14 bases line up with TRBD2. Germline CDR1 reads SGHVS; CDR2 reads FQNEAQ. This CDR3 region has 19 residues. The ends lost 3 bases at V and 8 bases at J; junction bases unmatched: 15. CDR3: CASSLLGLAGASFGDEQFF. In nucleotides, the CDR3 is TGTGCCAGCAGCTTGCTGGGACTAGCGGGGGCCTCATTTGGGGATGAGCAGTTCTTC.

The chain recombines TRBV11-2 with TRBJ2-7; 12 bases are shared with TRBD2. This CDR3 has 15 residues. The ends lost 2 bases at V and 5 bases at J; junction bases unmatched: 4. Germline V gives CDR1 SGHAT, CDR2 FQNNGV. CDR3 sequence reads: CASSLFLAGGHEQYF. CDR3 DNA sequence: TGTGCCAGCAGCTTATTCCTAGCGGGAGGGCACGAGCAGTACTTC.

The V gene is TRBV27, the J gene TRBJ2-1, with 8 nucleotides matching TRBD2. Germline values: CDR1 MNHEY, CDR2 SMNVEV (reference sequence). The CDR3 extends over 18 amino acids. V lost 6 bases to trimming and J lost 5 bases; unmatched junction nucleotides: 18. The CDR3: CASREGLTAGGWNNEQFF. CDR3 sequence (DNA): TGTGCCAGCAGGGAGGGCCTCACTGCGGGAGGATGGAACAATGAGCAGTTCTTC.

The chain links TRBV5-4 to TRBJ2-1; D is unresolved. The germline V and J ends were trimmed by 0 bases and 6 bases, with 7 bases remaining between them. This CDR3 has 13 residues. Per the germline V gene, CDR1 is SGHNT and CDR2 is YYREEE (reference sequence). CDR3 DNA sequence: TGTGCCAGCAGCTTGGCCATGGCCAATGAGCAGTTCTTC. Protein product: CASSLAMANEQFF.

The chain couples TRBV28 to TRBJ2-1; 12 nucleotides agree with TRBD2. Trimming took 5 bases from V and 9 from J; bases not matched to a gene: 8. Germline V lookup: CDR1 MDHEN, CDR2 SYDVKM. The CDR3 sequence is 15 residues long. The CDR3 sequence: CASSLLAGGGGEQFF. CDR3 sequence (DNA): TGTGCCAGCAGTCTTCTAGCGGGAGGGGGGGGTGAGCAGTTCTTC.